The 30 T cell receptor beta chains in this list originate from one sample, sequenced in a study of radiotherapy plus CTLA-4 blockade in lung cancer. Libraries were prepared by immunoSEQ multiplex PCR; TCRdb keeps only in-frame clonotypes and omits some of them. This sample has tens of thousands of clones; roughly 76% occur once, and the top ten carry approximately 16%. The sample was peripheral blood, taken from a patient treated with radiotherapy plus ipilimumab. These receptors were collected from a human donor with non-small cell lung cancer whose response to radiotherapy plus ipilimumab could not be evaluated. Some clones in this sample may be carry-over from other donors' samples.

The V and J genes are TRBV2 and TRBJ2-1, with D possibly matching TRBD1 (5 bases). Per the germline V gene, CDR1 is SNHLY and CDR2 is FYNNEI. V was clipped by 1 base and J by 4 bases, with 11 bases between them. The CDR3 spans 15 residues. The CDR3 nucleotides are TGTGCCAGCAGTGAAGAGGGGTTTGGGTACAATGAGCAGTTCTTC. Its protein is CASSEEGFGYNEQFF.

The chain recombines TRBV12-5 with TRBJ1-2; the match to TRBD1 covers 9 bases. The CDR3 covers 13 residues. The germline V gene has CDR1 LGHNT and CDR2 FRNRAP. V shed 8 bases, J shed 4 bases, and the junction held 5 bases outside the gene matches. The CDR3: CASSEDRGYGYTF. Written as DNA, the CDR3 is TGTGCTAGTAGTGAGGACAGGGGCTATGGCTACACCTTC.

The J gene is TRBJ2-3, the V gene TRBV7-9; perhaps TRBD2 as D (6 bases). V was clipped by 1 base and J by 1 base, with 9 bases between them. Germline CDR1 reads SEHNR; CDR2 reads FQNEAQ (reference sequence). CDR3 length equals 15 residues. CDR3 coding DNA: TGTGCCAGCAGCTTAGGAGGCGGGGGCACAGATACGCAGTATTTT. Translation: CASSLGGGGTDTQYF.

The rearrangement joins TRBV5-4 to TRBJ1-2; a weak D match, TRBD1 (5 bases). The CDR3 spans 16 residues. Germline V gives CDR1 SGHNT, CDR2 YYREEE (reference sequence). The germline V and J ends were trimmed by 4 bases and 3 bases, with 19 bases remaining between them. The CDR3 DNA is TGTGCCAGCAGCCCCCCCGGGGGGGGTTTGGACTATGGCTACACCTTC. Amino acids: CASSPPGGGLDYGYTF.

The chain combines TRBV6-5 with TRBJ1-1; D unclear. The V and J ends lost 4 bases and 4 bases respectively, with 4 bases between them. The V gene's germline CDR1 is MNHEY and CDR2 SVGAGI. The CDR3 covers 11 residues. In DNA, the CDR3 is TGTGCCAGCAGTTCTATCACTGAAGCTTTCTTT. Translated, it gives CASSSITEAFF.

This clone was observed once. V and J are TRBV6-5 and TRBJ2-1; 7 bases are shared with TRBD2. V shed 2 bases, J shed 4 bases, and the junction held 5 bases outside the gene matches. CDR3 length: 15 amino acids. CDR1 and CDR2 (germline): MNHEY, SVGAGI. The CDR3 here is CASSYQGGIYNEQFF. The CDR3 nucleotides are TGTGCCAGCAGTTACCAGGGAGGGATATACAATGAGCAGTTCTTC.

The CDR3 DNA follows: TGTGCCTCCGAGGCGGCAGATACGCAGTATTTT. Its protein is CASEAADTQYF. The J gene is TRBJ2-3, the V gene TRBV10-3; D ambiguous. The germline V gene has CDR1 ENHRY and CDR2 SYGVKD. V shed 11 bases and J shed 4 bases, with 10 bases lying between them. The CDR3 spans 11 residues.

This clone showed up just once. The chain joins TRBV19 to TRBJ1-6; TRBD1 matches at 11 bases. After removal of 5 bases from V and 10 bases from J, the junction contained 13 bases not matched to a gene. Germline assignment: CDR1 LNHDA and CDR2 SQIVND (reference sequence). This CDR3 spans 17 amino acids. Here the CDR3 DNA reads TGTGCCAGTAGTTTCCGGACAGGGGGCCCATCGGGATCACCCCTCCACTTT. Its protein product is CASSFRTGGPSGSPLHF.

Here the CDR3 DNA reads TGTGCCAGTAGTCCTCGACAGGGCGAATTGGAAAAACTGTTTTTT. It encodes CASSPRQGELEKLFF. The V and J genes are TRBV19 and TRBJ1-4; TRBD1 matches at 7 bases. The germline gives CDR1 LNHDA, CDR2 SQIVND (reference sequence). There are 15 residues in the CDR3. The ends lost 5 bases at V and 8 bases at J; junction bases unmatched: 11.

The chain combines TRBV4-2 with TRBJ2-2; maybe TRBD2 (5 bases). The germline gives CDR1 LGHNA, CDR2 YNFKEQ. The V and J ends lost 0 bases and 1 base respectively, with 12 bases between them. This CDR3 has 17 residues. The CDR3 coding sequence is TGTGCCAGCAGCCAAGAAGGCGTCGCGGGGAACACCGGGGAGCTGTTTTTT. Translating gives CASSQEGVAGNTGELFF.

The chain joins TRBV30 to TRBJ2-3; TRBD1 agrees at 8 bases. In germline, CDR1 is GTSNPN, CDR2 SVGIG (reference sequence). J lost 0 bases, V lost 6 bases, and 5 bases had no gene match. The CDR3 has 14 residues. DNA of the CDR3: TGTGCCTGCCCAACAGGGGGAAGCACAGATACGCAGTATTTT. This gives the protein CACPTGGSTDTQYF.

This chain connects TRBV28 to TRBJ2-5; 10 bases match TRBD1. Per the germline V gene, CDR1 is MDHEN and CDR2 is SYDVKM. The CDR3 spans 15 residues. V gave up 5 bases and J gave up 5 bases; unmatched junction bases: 8. The CDR3 sequence: CASSILTGGLETQYF. In DNA, the CDR3 is TGTGCCAGCAGTATACTGACAGGGGGCCTGGAGACCCAGTACTTC.

V and J are TRBV5-1 and TRBJ1-2, with TRBD1 as a possible D gene (5 bases). Germline V gene data show CDR1 as SGHRS and CDR2 as YFSETQ. V was pared by 0 bases and J by 4 bases, with 7 bases between. This CDR3 comprises 13 residues. The CDR3 protein is CASSLAQGYGYTF. The CDR3 nucleotides read TGCGCCAGCAGCTTGGCCCAGGGCTATGGCTACACCTTC.

V gene TRBV10-2 combines with J gene TRBJ1-5; possible D gene TRBD1, 6 bases. The V and J ends lost 4 bases and 1 base respectively, with 11 bases between them. Germline V gives CDR1 WSHSY, CDR2 SAAADI. The CDR3 has 15 amino acids. The CDR3 coding sequence is TGCGCCAGCAGTGGACAGGAGATCAGCAATCAGCCCCAGCATTTT. This codes for CASSGQEISNQPQHF.

The rearrangement joins TRBV5-1 to TRBJ1-1; D is perhaps TRBD1 (6 bases). V was shortened by 0 bases and J by 5 bases, with 11 bases between the two germline ends. CDR3 length: 14 residues. Germline assignment: CDR1 SGHRS and CDR2 YFSETQ. In DNA, the CDR3 is TGCGCCAGCAGCTTGGAGTTGCAGGGGACTGAAGCTTTCTTT. Residues: CASSLELQGTEAFF. Looking up the rest from reference TRBV5-1 and TRBJ1-1 gives the full variable domain: KAGVTQTPRYLIKTRGQQVTLSCSPISGHRSVSWYQQTPGQGLQFLFEYFSETQRNKGNFPGRFSGRQFSNSRSEMNVSTLELGDSALYLCASSLELQGTEAFFGQGTRLTVV.

This clone has more than one count but fewer than ten. The V call is TRBV28, the J call TRBJ2-1; tentatively, D is TRBD1 (7 bases). This CDR3 is built from 16 residues. Germline loops: CDR1 MDHEN, CDR2 SYDVKM. The ends were cut back, 2 bases at V and 9 bases at J, with 20 bases in the middle. The CDR3 DNA reads TGTGCCAGCAGTTTAGGCCAGGGGGGTCTAGGCGGTGAGCAGTTCTTC. This sequence encodes CASSLGQGGLGGEQFF.

This clone was counted only a few times. The chain links TRBV9 to TRBJ2-7, with 7 nucleotides matching TRBD1. The CDR3 is 15 residues long. With V trimmed by 0 bases and J by 6 bases, 9 bases remained unmatched. Per the germline V gene, CDR1 is SGDLS and CDR2 is YYNGEE. The CDR3 DNA sequence: TGTGCCAGCAGCGTAGATGACAGGGCAAGAGGCGAGCAGTACTTC. Translating it yields CASSVDDRARGEQYF.

Written as DNA, the CDR3 is TGTGCCAGCAGCACCGGACTAGCGGCATACAATGAGCAGTTCTTC. As protein: CASSTGLAAYNEQFF. This chain uses TRBV7-2 with TRBJ2-1; 10 bases agree with TRBD2. The ends lost 5 bases at V and 4 bases at J; junction bases unmatched: 5. Germline V gene sequence: CDR1 SGHTA, CDR2 FQGNSA. This CDR3 contains 15 residues.

This chain connects TRBV6-4 to TRBJ1-1; 7 bases map to TRBD1. The length of the CDR3 is 12 residues. J was trimmed by 7 bases and V by 5 bases; bases with no gene match: 4. The germline gives CDR1 MRHNA, CDR2 SNTAGT. The CDR3 protein is CASSTGADEAFF. The CDR3 nucleotides are TGTGCCAGCAGTACAGGGGCTGATGAAGCTTTCTTT.

The CDR3 DNA follows: TGTGCCAGTAGCCAGGGGGAATCATATCTTGAAGCTTTCTTT. Its translation: CASSQGESYLEAFF. J is TRBJ1-1 and V is TRBV19; 7 bases match TRBD1. This CDR3 has 14 residues. Germline CDR1 LNHDA, CDR2 SQIVND (reference sequence). With V trimmed by 6 bases and J by 7 bases, 11 bases remained unmatched.

The rearrangement uses TRBV9 and TRBJ1-4, with D tentatively TRBD1 (5 bases). Germline V gives CDR1 SGDLS, CDR2 YYNGEE. V gave up 4 bases and J gave up 6 bases, with 13 bases separating them. The CDR3 is 14 amino acids. CDR3 sequence: CASSPTLTDEKLFF. Written as DNA, the CDR3 is TGTGCCAGCAGCCCGACTTTGACAGATGAAAAACTGTTTTTT.

This sequence joins TRBV15 and TRBJ2-2, with a tentative D call TRBD2 (5 bases). This CDR3 is 12 amino acids long. Trimming took off 3 bases at V and 7 bases at J, with 6 bases between the two ends. CDR1 LNHNV and CDR2 YYDKDF come from the germline V gene (reference sequence). The CDR3 DNA reads TGTGCCACCAGCAGGGCGGGCGGGGAGCTGTTTTTT. Translation: CATSRAGGELFF.

This clone was seen only a few times. J is TRBJ1-6 and V is TRBV18; D might be TRBD1 (6 bases). The CDR3 has 15 residues. Germline V gene sequence: CDR1 KGHSH, CDR2 LQKENI. The V end was cut by 4 bases, the J end by 7 bases, with 14 bases between. CDR3 protein: CASSQHPGQNSPLHF. For the CDR3, the DNA is TGTGCCAGCTCACAGCATCCGGGACAAAATTCACCCCTCCACTTT.

The rearrangement links TRBV4-2 to TRBJ2-7; weak D call: TRBD2 (5 bases). V lost 1 base to trimming and J lost 5 bases, with 18 bases between them. Germline V gives CDR1 LGHNA, CDR2 YNFKEQ. The CDR3 runs to 16 residues. CDR3 sequence reads: CASSQALSPGRNEQYF. CDR3 bases: TGTGCCAGCAGCCAAGCCTTAAGTCCGGGAAGAAACGAGCAGTACTTC.

The chain uses TRBV5-1 and TRBJ1-2, with D perhaps TRBD1 (6 bases). CDR1 is SGHRS, CDR2 YFSETQ, per germline. The CDR3 is made up of 15 amino acids. Trimming stripped 0 bases from V and 9 bases from J, with 18 bases between. The CDR3: CASSLAPPQGLSYTF. DNA of the CDR3: TGCGCCAGCAGCTTGGCTCCCCCCCAGGGGTTGAGCTACACCTTC.

The chain couples TRBV27 to TRBJ1-3; no clear D. V shed 3 bases and J shed 2 bases, with 11 bases lying between them. Germline lookup yields CDR1 MNHEY and CDR2 SMNVEV (reference sequence). There are 15 residues in the CDR3. The CDR3 reads CASSFSGEPGNTIYF. DNA for the CDR3: TGTGCCAGCAGTTTTTCGGGAGAGCCTGGAAACACCATATATTTT.

The chain employs TRBV19 and TRBJ1-5; 10 positions agree with TRBD1. The CDR3 covers 15 residues. With V trimmed by 2 bases and J by 4 bases, 2 bases remained unmatched. The germline V gene encodes CDR1 LNHDA and CDR2 SQIVND (reference sequence). The CDR3 loop reads CASSIMGQGNQPQHF. CDR3 nucleotide sequence: TGTGCCAGTAGTATAATGGGACAGGGGAATCAGCCCCAGCATTTT. The full variable domain, in which reference TRBV19 and TRBJ1-5 provide the parts outside the CDR3, is DGGITQSPKYLFRKEGQNVTLSCEQNLNHDAMYWYRQDPGQGLRLIYYSQIVNDFQKGDIAEGYSVSREKKESFPLTVTSAQKNPTAFYLCASSIMGQGNQPQHFGDGTRLSIL.

For the CDR3, the DNA is TGTGCCAGCATCAAACCACAAGTCCAAGAGACCCAGTACTTC. Amino acid sequence: CASIKPQVQETQYF. The chain carries TRBV7-9 and TRBJ2-5, with no clear D. This CDR3 has 14 residues. V dropped 7 bases and J dropped 1 base, with 13 bases sitting between them. Germline CDR1 reads SEHNR; CDR2 reads FQNEAQ (reference sequence).

The rearrangement joins TRBV7-2 to TRBJ2-5; a possible D gene is TRBD2 (5 bases). This CDR3 region has 13 residues. Between the trimmed V and J ends, which lost 2 bases and 5 bases, there was a span of 9 bases. Per the germline V gene, CDR1 is SGHTA and CDR2 is FQGNSA. CDR3 in amino acids: CASSLPGWETQYF. The CDR3 DNA reads TGTGCCAGCAGCTTACCGGGGTGGGAGACCCAGTACTTC.

The chain uses TRBV2 and TRBJ1-6; the match to TRBD1 covers 8 bases. This CDR3 has 14 amino acids. Germline V gives CDR1 SNHLY, CDR2 FYNNEI. V lost 1 base and J lost 8; bases outside the gene matches: 1. CDR3 sequence: CASSEGTGHSPLHF. The CDR3 nucleotides read TGTGCCAGCAGTGAAGGGACAGGGCATTCACCCCTCCACTTT.